This TCR beta chain was identified during a study of T cells in Graves' hyperthyroidism and ophthalmopathy. Study results and caveats: The model predicted ophthalmopathy a median around six months before onset.

Clinical symptoms, serum thyroxine, TRAb, thyroid ultrasound and orbital computed tomography established diagnosis. Using around 10 ml of fresh peripheral blood, PBMCs were prepared. This clonotype was seen ten or more times. Its specificity is not known. Amplification yielded TCR beta CDR3 regions, with RNA transcripts as the source. With the HTBI primer set, the TCR CDR3 went through a first round of RT-PCR. TCRdb re-called the multiplex PCR reads with MiXCR, one entry per CDR3 protein. The sample records around 400,000 distinct CDR3 sequences, over 10% being singletons. The clonotype originates from a woman younger than 30 with Graves' hyperthyroidism. The sample comprised blood.

CDR3 DNA sequence: TGTGCCAGCAGCCCTTTTAAGAAGGGGCTTGGCTATGGCTACACCTTC. It translates to CASSPFKKGLGYGYTF. V gene TRBV11-1 combines with J gene TRBJ1-2, with D tentatively TRBD1 (5 bases). Deletions cut 5 bases from V and 4 bases from J, with 20 bases between. The CDR3 loop spans 16 amino acids. CDR1 and CDR2 (germline): SGHAT, FQDESV (reference sequence).